These 6 T cell receptor beta chains originate from one sample sequenced in a study of vaccination and CD4 T cells after COVID-19. Specified treatment: roughly nine-day PBMC culture with coronavirus spike peptide pools or control peptides (ViraFEST assay). Their antigens are not known. At the Johns Hopkins FTIC core, DNA taken from cultured CD4+ T cells was sequenced by way of the Oncomine TCR Beta short-read assay. A single record per CDR3 protein comes from TCRdb applying MiXCR to the PCR reads. The profile shows around 8,200 distinct CDR3 sequences, less than 40% of them singletons. The sequenced material came from cultured CD4+ T cells from blood. The receptors were sampled from a human donor with COVID-19.

V is TRBV19 and J is TRBJ1-4; no clear D gene. V lost 4 bases and J lost 3, with 18 bases in between. The CDR3 extends over 17 amino acids. From germline, CDR1 is LNHDA and CDR2 SQIVND (reference sequence). CDR3 loop: CASSTNSGRTPNEKLFF. The CDR3 coding sequence is TGTGCCAGTAGTACCAATTCAGGACGGACTCCTAATGAAAAACTGTTTTTT.

V usage is TRBV10-1 and J usage is TRBJ1-2; D perhaps matches TRBD1 (6 bases). The length of the CDR3 is 16 residues. Trimming left V 3 bases short and J 4 bases short, with 18 bases between. The germline V gene encodes CDR1 WNHNN and CDR2 SYGVQD (reference sequence). In nucleotides, the CDR3 is TGCGCCAGCAGTGATACAGGACAGCGGGCTCCCTATGGCTACACCTTC. Protein sequence: CASSDTGQRAPYGYTF.

The gene calls are TRBV20-1 and TRBJ1-5; a possible D gene is TRBD1 (6 bases). The CDR3 runs to 17 residues. The germline V gene encodes CDR1 DFQATT and CDR2 SNEGSKA (reference sequence). Trimming left V 2 bases short and J 2 bases short, with 19 bases between. CDR3 bases: TGCAGTGCTAGATCCCCAGGGGCAGGGGATGGCAATCAGCCCCAGCATTTT. Amino acid sequence: CSARSPGAGDGNQPQHF.

The V call is TRBV6-2 or TRBV6-3, the J call TRBJ1-1; D remains unclear. There are 13 residues in the CDR3. Trimming left V 2 bases short and J 7 bases short, with 11 bases between. Germline assignment: CDR1 MNHEY and CDR2 SVGEGT. The CDR3 here is CASSYAVPGEAFF. For the CDR3, the DNA is TGTGCCAGCAGTTACGCGGTCCCCGGTGAAGCTTTCTTT.

There are a few counts of this clonotype. The chain recombines TRBV27 with TRBJ2-2; D unresolved. CDR3 size: 12 residues. Trimming stripped 2 bases from V and 7 bases from J, with 5 bases between. Germline V gene sequence: CDR1 MNHEY, CDR2 SMNVEV (reference sequence). This CDR3 is CASSLARGELFF. The CDR3 DNA sequence: TGTGCCAGCAGTTTAGCCCGCGGGGAGCTGTTTTTT.

CDR3 bases: TGTGCCACCGGATCCAGTCTACTCCCGGGACAGGGTCTTCCCCAGCATTTT. It is translated as CATGSSLLPGQGLPQHF. This rearrangement joins TRBV6-1 to TRBJ1-5, with 9 bases lining up with TRBD1. V dropped 10 bases and J dropped 10; count of bases not matched to a gene: 23. Germline-derived CDR1 and CDR2 are MNHNS and SASEGT. This CDR3 is built from 17 residues.